This T cell receptor beta chain was identified in a study of blood T cell repertoires in COVID-19. About the research overall: The origin of the acute and convalescent COVID-19 samples was the United States, Italy and Spain. Sources were T cells, B-cell-depleted T cells, or PBMCs; the material itself was cDNA or gDNA.

Between the trimmed V and J ends, which lost 2 bases and 2 bases, there was a span of 15 bases. The germline V gene has CDR1 MNHEY and CDR2 SVGAGI. The CDR3 totals 16 residues. As processed by the authors: Nucleated cell counts were estimated from reference gene primer amplification. The protocol was immunoSEQ multiplex PCR, while the TCRdb copy is restricted to in-frame clones and leaves out a portion. Clonal size and the V and J genes are those of that table, whereas D and trimming came from the DNA. The table records 150,000 to 200,000 clones, about 85% of them present only once. The TCR originated in a man between 18 and 35 years old with acute or convalescent COVID-19. Source material: peripheral blood. The chain has TRBV6-5 and TRBJ1-2; no clear D gene. As DNA, the CDR3 is TGTGCCAGCAGTTACGCGGGCCCGAGGAGAAACTATGGCTACACCTTC. This sequence encodes CASSYAGPRRNYGYTF.